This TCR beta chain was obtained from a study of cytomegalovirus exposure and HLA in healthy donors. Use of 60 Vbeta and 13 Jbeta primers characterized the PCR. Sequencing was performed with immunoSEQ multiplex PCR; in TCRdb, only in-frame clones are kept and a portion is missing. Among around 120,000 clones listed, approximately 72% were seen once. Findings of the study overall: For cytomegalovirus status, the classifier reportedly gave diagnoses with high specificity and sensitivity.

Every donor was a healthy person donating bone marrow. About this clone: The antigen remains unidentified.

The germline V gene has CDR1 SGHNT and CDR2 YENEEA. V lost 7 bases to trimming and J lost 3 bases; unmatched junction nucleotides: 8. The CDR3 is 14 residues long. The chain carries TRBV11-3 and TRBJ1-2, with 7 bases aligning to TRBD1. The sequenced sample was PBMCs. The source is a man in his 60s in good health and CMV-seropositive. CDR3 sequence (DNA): TGTGCCAGCACACGAAGGCAGGGGGACTATGGCTACACCTTC. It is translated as CASTRRQGDYGYTF.